The clone carrying this T cell receptor (beta chain) has just a few counts. What it recognizes is unknown. Germline V gives CDR1 MNHEY, CDR2 SVGEGT. V dropped 0 bases and J dropped 6 bases, with 15 bases sitting between them. The CDR3 length is 16 residues. The data originate from a study of early T cells in non-severe SARS-CoV-2 infection. Overall study: Chains stayed unpaired after sequencing of bulk RNA from unsorted whole blood. Study-wide findings and caveats: Sequences matched to VDJdb favored anti-spike CD8 responses, while private and CD4 specificities were missed.

Attached unique molecular identifiers marked individual cDNA molecules. Each CDR3 protein is one row after TCRdb ran MiXCR on the 5' RACE reads. The table includes 35,000 to 45,000 distinct CDR3 sequences, about 12% detected once. This TCR derives from an adult who was a healthcare worker with PCR-confirmed SARS-CoV-2 infection or an uninfected control (not recorded which). This chain joins TRBV6-2 or TRBV6-3 and TRBJ2-1; the D gene is possibly TRBD2 (5 bases). The sequencing sample was made of whole blood. Written as DNA, the CDR3 is TGTGCCAGCAGTTACTCGGCGGGCGCCATGACCAATGAGCAGTTCTTC. Translated: CASSYSAGAMTNEQFF.